The source of this TCR beta chain is a study of shared T cell receptors in the human thymus. TCRdb's copy holds only in-frame clones and misses some; the assay was immunoSEQ multiplex PCR. The table has about 660,000 clones, around 87% seen once; the top ten hold around 0.0099%. CDR3 length: 14 residues. V was shortened by 4 bases and J by 0 bases, with 9 bases between the two germline ends. Looked up from germline, CDR1 is MNHEY and CDR2 is SVGAGI. This same sample was also part of a study on human thymus T cells.

The receptor comes from a boy under three years old with a congenital heart defect. The V and J genes are TRBV6-5 and TRBJ1-1; D is uncertain. Material for sequencing was thymocytes. The CDR3 bases are TGTGCCAGCAGTTTGCAGTACATGAACACTGAAGCTTTCTTT. It is translated as CASSLQYMNTEAFF.